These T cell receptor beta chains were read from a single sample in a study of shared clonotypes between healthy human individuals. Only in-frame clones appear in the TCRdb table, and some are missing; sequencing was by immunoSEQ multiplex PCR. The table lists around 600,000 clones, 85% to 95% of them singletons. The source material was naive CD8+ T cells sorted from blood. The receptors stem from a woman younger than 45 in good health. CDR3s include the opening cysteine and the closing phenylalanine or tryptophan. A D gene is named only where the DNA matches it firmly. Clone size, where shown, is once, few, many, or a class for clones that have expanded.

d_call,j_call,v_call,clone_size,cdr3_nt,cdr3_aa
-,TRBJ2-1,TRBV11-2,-,TGTGCCAGCAGCTTTTCGTTGAATGAGCAGTTCTTC,CASSFSLNEQFF
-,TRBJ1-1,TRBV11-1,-,TGTGCCAGCAGCCGGACCGAAGGGTACACTGAAGCTTTCTTT,CASSRTEGYTEAFF
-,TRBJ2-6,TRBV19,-,TGTGCCAGCCGACTGTCGGGGTCCAACGTCCTGACTTTC,CASRLSGSNVLTF
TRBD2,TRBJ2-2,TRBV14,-,TGTGCCAGCGGAGGACTAGCGGGAGAGAACACCGGGGAGCTGTTTTTT,CASGGLAGENTGELFF
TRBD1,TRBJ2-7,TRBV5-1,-,TGCGCCAGCAGCTCCGACAGGGGGCGTCGAAACTACGAGCAGTACTTC,CASSSDRGRRNYEQYF
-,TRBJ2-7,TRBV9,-,TGTGCCAGCAGCGTATACAGCGGCACCCCTAGCGAGCAGTACTTC,CASSVYSGTPSEQYF
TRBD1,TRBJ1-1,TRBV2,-,TGTGCCAGCAAGGGACAGAGAGTTGAAGCTTTCTTT,CASKGQRVEAFF
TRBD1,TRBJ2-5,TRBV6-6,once,TGTGCCAGCAGTTACTCTGTTGAGGGGGCAGAGACCCAGTACTTC,CASSYSVEGAETQYF
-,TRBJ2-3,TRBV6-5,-,TGTGCCAGCAAAGGCTCTTGGAGCCCAGATACGCAGTATTTT,CASKGSWSPDTQYF
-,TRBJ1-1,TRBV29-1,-,TGCAGCGTTGAACAGACTGAAGCTTTCTTT,CSVEQTEAFF